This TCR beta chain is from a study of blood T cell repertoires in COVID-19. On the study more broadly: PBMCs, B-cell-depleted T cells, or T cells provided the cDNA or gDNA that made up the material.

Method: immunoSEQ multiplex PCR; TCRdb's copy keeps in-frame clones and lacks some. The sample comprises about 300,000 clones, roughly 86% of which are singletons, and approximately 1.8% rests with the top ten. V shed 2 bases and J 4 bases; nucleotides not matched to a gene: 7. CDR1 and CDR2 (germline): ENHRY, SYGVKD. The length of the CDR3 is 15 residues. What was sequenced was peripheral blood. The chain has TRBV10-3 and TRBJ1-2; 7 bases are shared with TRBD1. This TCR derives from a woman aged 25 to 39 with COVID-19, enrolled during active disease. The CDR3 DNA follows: TGTGCCATCAGTGAGCGCATAGGGGGCGGCTATGGCTACACCTTC. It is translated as CAISERIGGGYGYTF.